Listed here is a single T cell receptor beta chain. No antigen is known for it. These data come from a study of cytomegalovirus exposure and HLA in healthy donors. Study-wide findings and caveats: Later on, an analysis tied 15,000 to 20,000 TCR beta sequences to HLA alleles at 0.05 false discovery rate.

After removal of 5 bases from V and 4 bases from J, the junction contained 6 bases not matched to a gene. From germline, CDR1 is LNHDA and CDR2 SQIVND (reference sequence). The CDR3 is 15 amino acids. Samples came from healthy bone marrow donors. The study ran its PCR with 60 Vbeta and 13 Jbeta primers. TCRdb's copy holds only in-frame clones and misses some; the assay was immunoSEQ multiplex PCR. This table has approximately 150,000 clones, more than 60% appearing once. This receptor was identified in a woman younger than 45 in good health and CMV-seropositive. The chain combines TRBV19 with TRBJ1-2, with 11 bases that match TRBD1. Sequenced: PBMCs. The CDR3 DNA reads TGTGCCAGTAGTTTTGGACAGGGGGCGGCCTATGGCTACACCTTC. Protein: CASSFGQGAAYGYTF. Drawing the rest from reference TRBV19 and TRBJ1-2, the complete variable domain is DGGITQSPKYLFRKEGQNVTLSCEQNLNHDAMYWYRQDPGQGLRLIYYSQIVNDFQKGDIAEGYSVSREKKESFPLTVTSAQKNPTAFYLCASSFGQGAAYGYTFGSGTRLTVV.